This T cell receptor beta chain was recovered during a study of blood T cell repertoires in COVID-19. Overall study: COVID-19 samples from acute and convalescent phases originated in the United States, Italy and Spain. T cells, B-cell-depleted T cells, or PBMCs supplied cDNA or gDNA.

Germline assignment: CDR1 SGHAT and CDR2 FQNNGV. The CDR3 length is 13 residues. V lost 2 bases, J lost 9 bases, and 3 bases stayed unmatched. The sample holds a few counts of this clone. Original processing methods: Researchers report that nucleated cell counts were estimated from reference gene primer amplification. Measured with immunoSEQ multiplex PCR; TCRdb has only the in-frame clones, and not every one. V, J and clone size derive from that table, while D and trimming were established from the DNA sequence. The sample holds 130,000 to 150,000 clones, roughly 77% seen once. The sequencing sample was made of peripheral blood. This sequence joins TRBV11-2 and TRBJ2-1; 8 bases line up with TRBD1. This TCR derives from a man between 60 and 75 years old with acute or convalescent COVID-19. The CDR3 DNA sequence: TGTGCCAGCAGCTTAACAGGGGGTGTTGAGCAGTTCTTC. Its translation: CASSLTGGVEQFF.